Listed below are T cell receptor beta chains from one sample, sequenced in a study of metastatic and nonmetastatic thyroid tumors. TCRdb recomputed clones from the PCR reads via MiXCR. The sample includes about 43,000 clones, approximately 24% of them seen just once. The sample consisted of tumor tissue. The source is a female donor with papillary thyroid cancer or a benign thyroid nodule (not recorded which). Some clones in this sample may be carry-over from other donors' samples. Each CDR3 is given with its conserved first and last residue. A D gene is named only where the DNA matches it firmly. A clone size is listed for some rows: how often the clone was seen (once, few, many), or a class if it is expanded.

V gene	D gene	clone size	J gene	CDR3 protein	CDR3 DNA
TRBV6-1	TRBD2	.	TRBJ2-7	CASSEYGTSGIGEQYF	TGTGCCAGCAGTGAGTACGGGACTAGCGGGATTGGGGAGCAGTACTTC
TRBV20-1	.	many	TRBJ1-2	CSARDLGNYGYTF	TGCAGTGCTAGAGATCTAGGGAACTATGGCTACACCTTC
TRBV6-5	TRBD1	few	TRBJ1-1	CASSFQGAPTEAFF	TGTGCCAGCAGTTTCCAGGGGGCGCCCACTGAAGCTTTCTTT
TRBV20-1	.	.	TRBJ1-5	CSALQGGQPQHF	TGCAGTGCTCTACAGGGAGGTCAGCCCCAGCATTTT
TRBV7-8	.	many	TRBJ2-1	CASSLATGKWFF	TGTGCCAGCAGCTTAGCTACAGGGAAGTGGTTCTTC
TRBV14	.	.	TRBJ1-3	CASSPLGGGRGNTIYF	TGTGCCAGCAGCCCCCTTGGTGGGGGACGTGGAAACACCATATATTTT
TRBV30	.	large	TRBJ1-2	CAWSVNYGYTF	TGTGCCTGGAGTGTGAACTATGGCTACACCTTC
TRBV6-1	.	.	TRBJ2-7	CASSPMGDILYEQYF	TGTGCCAGCAGCCCCATGGGGGACATCCTATACGAGCAGTACTTC
TRBV5-5	.	many	TRBJ2-5	CASSDFSQETQYF	TGTGCCAGCAGCGATTTCTCCCAAGAGACCCAGTACTTC
TRBV20-1	TRBD2	few	TRBJ2-7	CSARPGTSGRNEQYF	TGCAGTGCTAGGCCCGGGACTAGCGGGAGGAACGAGCAGTACTTC
TRBV20-1	TRBD2	.	TRBJ2-7	CSAFNGLAISYEQYF	TGCAGTGCTTTTAACGGACTAGCGATTTCCTACGAGCAGTACTTC
TRBV29-1	.	.	TRBJ2-7	CSVFAGAYEQYF	TGCAGCGTTTTCGCCGGAGCCTACGAGCAGTACTTC
TRBV20-1	.	.	TRBJ1-1	CSAREGGRGGNTEAFF	TGCAGTGCTAGAGAGGGGGGAAGAGGGGGAAACACTGAAGCTTTCTTT
TRBV4-3	TRBD1	once	TRBJ1-2	CASSQDRGTGVCYTF	TGCGCCAGCAGCCAAGATAGGGGGACAGGGGTTTGCTACACCTTC
TRBV20-1	.	many	TRBJ2-1	CSAIVGGRASYNEQFF	TGCAGTGCCATTGTCGGGGGCAGGGCATCCTACAATGAGCAGTTCTTC
TRBV10-3	TRBD1	many	TRBJ2-5	CAISGQGYGATEETQYF	TGTGCCATCAGTGGACAGGGGTATGGAGCAACCGAAGAGACCCAGTACTTC
TRBV7-9	TRBD1	once	TRBJ1-2	CASSLGQGAYGYTF	TGTGCCAGCAGCTTAGGGCAGGGGGCTTATGGCTACACCTTC
TRBV27	.	few	TRBJ1-5	CASSLAGHQPQHF	TGTGCCAGCAGTTTGGCGGGTCATCAACCCCAGCACTTT
TRBV24-1	.	many	TRBJ1-5	CATSAGAGQPQHF	TGTGCCACCAGTGCCGGGGCAGGTCAGCCCCAGCATTTT
TRBV28	TRBD1	.	TRBJ1-2	CASSLLPRGRPNGYTF	TGTGCCAGCAGTTTATTGCCTAGGGGGCGACCGAATGGCTACACCTTC
TRBV5-4	.	many	TRBJ1-2	CASSPGQQTYGYTF	TGTGCCAGCAGCCCTGGACAGCAGACTTATGGCTACACCTTC
TRBV6-1	.	.	TRBJ1-2	CASSTLPRSYGYTF	TGTGCCAGCAGTACCCTCCCCCGTTCCTATGGCTACACCTTC
TRBV7-3	TRBD2	many	TRBJ2-5	CASSLTRLAGGPRQETQYF	TGTGCCAGCAGCTTAACCCGGCTAGCGGGGGGGCCTCGCCAAGAGACCCAGTACTTC
TRBV6-2/TRBV6-3	.	few	TRBJ1-2	CASSYVPDSPYGYTF	TGTGCCAGCAGTTACGTGCCGGACAGCCCATATGGCTACACCTTC
TRBV12-3/TRBV12-4	.	many	TRBJ1-2	CASSLGAFYGYTF	TGTGCCAGCAGTTTGGGGGCTTTCTATGGCTACACCTTC
TRBV18	.	many	TRBJ2-1	CASSPPEDEQFF	TGTGCCAGCTCACCACCCGAGGATGAGCAGTTCTTC
TRBV12-3/TRBV12-4	.	few	TRBJ2-1	CASSDDLGTGRNEQFF	TGTGCCAGCAGTGACGACCTCGGGACGGGTCGGAATGAGCAGTTCTTC
TRBV29-1	.	.	TRBJ2-2	CSVQQDSTGELFF	TGCAGCGTACAGCAGGATTCAACCGGGGAGCTGTTTTTT
TRBV10-2	.	.	TRBJ2-7	CASSPSYEQYF	TGCGCCAGCAGTCCCTCCTACGAGCAGTACTTC
TRBV20-1	.	few	TRBJ1-3	CSAADVVGNQGNTIYF	TGCAGTGCTGCCGACGTGGTCGGGAATCAAGGAAACACCATATATTTT
TRBV4-2	.	many	TRBJ1-3	CASSQDRTRVLSGNTIYF	TGTGCCAGCAGCCAAGACAGGACAAGGGTTCTCTCTGGAAACACCATATATTTT
TRBV20-1	TRBD2	many	TRBJ2-1	CSARGTSGRHEQFF	TGCAGTGCTAGAGGGACTAGCGGGAGGCATGAGCAGTTCTTC
TRBV20-1	TRBD2	once	TRBJ2-7	CSASFGTMTEQYF	TGCAGTGCTAGCTTCGGGACTATGACCGAGCAGTACTTC
TRBV4-1	TRBD1	medium-sized	TRBJ2-7	CASSPRGRGDYEQYF	TGCGCCAGCAGCCCCAGGGGGCGAGGGGACTACGAGCAGTACTTC
TRBV2	.	many	TRBJ1-2	CASRLHEGEGYTF	TGTGCCAGCAGGCTACACGAAGGTGAGGGCTACACCTTC
TRBV7-2	.	many	TRBJ1-2	CASSRRGPDGYTF	TGTGCCAGCAGCCGGCGCGGGCCAGATGGCTACACCTTC
TRBV6-1	TRBD1	few	TRBJ1-5	CASTQGNQPQHF	TGTGCCAGCACACAGGGGAATCAGCCCCAGCATTTT
TRBV5-1	.	.	TRBJ1-2	CANGVDYGYTF	TGCGCCAACGGAGTGGACTATGGCTACACCTTC